This is a list of T cell receptor beta chains from one sample in a study of cytomegalovirus exposure and HLA in healthy donors. Libraries were prepared by immunoSEQ multiplex PCR; TCRdb keeps only in-frame clonotypes and omits some of them. The top ten clones hold over 2% of a sample with some 130,000 clones, 77% of them seen once. The sequenced sample was PBMCs. These receptors were obtained from a man in his thirties or forties in good health and CMV-seronegative. Each CDR3 is given with its conserved first and last residue. The D gene is left open where the match is weak. Rows may omit the clone size; those that give it use once, few, many or a size class.

v_call	d_call	j_call	clone_size	cdr3_nt	cdr3_aa
TRBV18	TRBD1	TRBJ1-5	NA	TGTGCCAGCTCACTAGGACAGGGTCGTGATCAGCCCCAGCATTTT	CASSLGQGRDQPQHF
TRBV2	TRBD1	TRBJ1-1	NA	TGTGCCAGCAGGGCCGAGAGGACAGGGGGAGGCGCTTTCTTT	CASRAERTGGGAFF
TRBV7-2	TRBD1	TRBJ1-2	NA	TGTGCCAGCAGCTTAGCTGGACAGGCGAACTATGGCTACACCTTC	CASSLAGQANYGYTF
TRBV28	NA	TRBJ2-7	NA	TGTGCCAGCAGTTTACATCCCTCCTACGAGCAGTACTTC	CASSLHPSYEQYF
TRBV28	NA	TRBJ1-2	NA	TGTGCCAGCAGTTTAACAGCTAACTATGGCTACACCTTC	CASSLTANYGYTF
TRBV6-1	NA	TRBJ2-3	NA	TGTGCCAGCAGTCGAGACGTCAGGAACACAGATACGCAGTATTTT	CASSRDVRNTDTQYF
TRBV30	NA	TRBJ2-7	once	TGTGCCTGGAGTGTACAGTACGAGCAGTACTTC	CAWSVQYEQYF
TRBV19	NA	TRBJ2-3	once	TGTGCCAGTAGTAACCGCCCCGGGGATACGCAGTATTTT	CASSNRPGDTQYF
TRBV6-6	TRBD2	TRBJ2-7	NA	TGTGCCAGCAGCCAGACTAGCGGATACGAGCAGTACTTC	CASSQTSGYEQYF
TRBV5-5	TRBD1	TRBJ2-7	NA	TGTGCCAGCAGCTTGGTGTGGGGACAGACCCCTTACGAGCAGTACTTC	CASSLVWGQTPYEQYF
TRBV11-3	TRBD2	TRBJ2-1	once	TGTGCCAGCGGGCAAGCGGGAGGGAATGAGCAGTTCTTC	CASGQAGGNEQFF
TRBV2	NA	TRBJ2-1	NA	TGTGCCAGCAGTGGGAGCAGGGACAATGAGCAGTTCTTC	CASSGSRDNEQFF
TRBV28	TRBD2	TRBJ2-1	NA	TGTGCCAGCAGTTCCGGGACTAGCGGCTACAATGAGCAGTTCTTC	CASSSGTSGYNEQFF
TRBV5-1	NA	TRBJ1-3	once	TGCGCCAGCAGCTTGGGCGGGGTGGACACCATATATTTT	CASSLGGVDTIYF
TRBV5-4	TRBD1	TRBJ1-1	NA	TGTGCCAGCAGCACATCCCGGGACAGGATTGACACTGAAGCTTTCTTT	CASSTSRDRIDTEAFF
TRBV7-6	TRBD2	TRBJ2-2	NA	TGTGCCAGCAGCTCTGTTCTAGGACTAGCGGGCGCCGGGGAGCTGTTTTTT	CASSSVLGLAGAGELFF
TRBV6-4	TRBD2	TRBJ2-3	few	TGTGCCAGCAGTGCCGAAGCGGGAGCCACAGATACGCAGTATTTT	CASSAEAGATDTQYF
TRBV5-5	NA	TRBJ1-5	NA	TGTGCCAGCAGCTTCTGGACGGGGGTTAGCAATCAGCCCCAGCATTTT	CASSFWTGVSNQPQHF
TRBV10-3	NA	TRBJ2-5	NA	TGTGCCATCAGTCCAGGGGGGAGACCCCTCCAAGAGACCCAGTACTTC	CAISPGGRPLQETQYF
TRBV19	NA	TRBJ2-7	NA	TGTGCCAGTAGTAGATCCTTCGGGTCCCCAAGGAGGGAGCAGTACTTC	CASSRSFGSPRREQYF
TRBV11-1	TRBD2	TRBJ2-1	NA	TGTGCCAGCAGTGGAGGGAGGGCCTTGAACAATGAGCAGTTCTTC	CASSGGRALNNEQFF
TRBV20-1	NA	TRBJ1-2	few	TGCAGTGCTGACTCCCGGAATGGCTACACCTTC	CSADSRNGYTF
TRBV4-1	NA	TRBJ2-3	NA	TGCGCCAGCAGCCAAGACGTTGCGCTTGAGACAGATACGCAGTATTTT	CASSQDVALETDTQYF
TRBV6-5	TRBD1	TRBJ1-5	few	TGTGCCAGCAGTCGAGGGACAGGGTCGGCTCAGCCCCAGCATTTT	CASSRGTGSAQPQHF
TRBV2	TRBD1	TRBJ1-5	few	TGTGCCAGCAGAGCCGGGACAGGTAGCAATCAGCCCCAGCATTTT	CASRAGTGSNQPQHF
TRBV27	NA	TRBJ2-7	NA	TGTGCCAGCAGTTTATCGGCCAGGGAATTGGACGAGCAGTACTTC	CASSLSARELDEQYF
TRBV9	NA	TRBJ2-2	NA	TGTGCCAGCAGCCCTAGCAACACCGGGGAGCTGTTTTTT	CASSPSNTGELFF
TRBV28	NA	TRBJ2-1	NA	TGTGCCAGTACGTTATGGCCCACCAATGAGCAGTTCTTC	CASTLWPTNEQFF
TRBV5-1	TRBD1	TRBJ1-2	NA	TGCGCCAGCAGCTTTGACGGGACAGGGAGGAACTATGGCTACACCTTC	CASSFDGTGRNYGYTF
TRBV6-5	NA	TRBJ2-1	NA	TGTGCCAGCAGTTACCTGGCGGTAAGCTCCTACAATGAGCAGTTCTTC	CASSYLAVSSYNEQFF
TRBV6-5	NA	TRBJ2-2	NA	TGTGCCAGCAGGGACATTAGGGCCGGGGAGCTGTTTTTT	CASRDIRAGELFF
TRBV15	TRBD2	TRBJ2-3	NA	TGTGCCACCAGCAGGTTAGCGGGAGGCAGCACAGATACGCAGTATTTT	CATSRLAGGSTDTQYF
TRBV21-1	NA	TRBJ2-1	NA	TGTGCCAGCAGCAAAGCCCCCGGGACAGGGGACAATGAGCAGTTCTTC	CASSKAPGTGDNEQFF
TRBV5-1	NA	TRBJ1-1	NA	TGCGCCAGCAGCTTGTGGGCGGGGGCGGACACTGAAGCTTTCTTT	CASSLWAGADTEAFF
TRBV20-1	NA	TRBJ2-1	few	TGCAGTGCTACAGAGCAGTTCTTC	CSATEQFF
TRBV6-1	TRBD2	TRBJ2-1	NA	TGTGCCAGCAGTGAATCGACTAGCGGGATCTACAATGAGCAGTTCTTC	CASSESTSGIYNEQFF
TRBV6-5	TRBD2	TRBJ2-7	NA	TGTGCCAGCAAAACAGCGGGAGAATACGAGCAGTACTTC	CASKTAGEYEQYF
TRBV7-3	TRBD1	TRBJ1-1	NA	TGTGCCAGCAGGCGGGACAGGAACACTGAAGCTTTCTTT	CASRRDRNTEAFF
TRBV4-1	NA	TRBJ2-7	once	TGCGCCAGCAGCCAAGTTCCCGCAGGGGACTACGAGCAGTACTTC	CASSQVPAGDYEQYF
TRBV29-1	NA	TRBJ2-7	NA	TGCAGCGTTTCTAGCGACTCCTACGAGCAGTACTTC	CSVSSDSYEQYF
TRBV7-6	NA	TRBJ2-1	NA	TGTGCCAGCAGCCCTCTCGGCTACAATGAGCAGTTCTTC	CASSPLGYNEQFF
TRBV19	TRBD1	TRBJ1-2	NA	TGTGCCAGCGCGGTGGACAGGGGAAAGGGTGGCTACACCTTC	CASAVDRGKGGYTF
TRBV9	NA	TRBJ2-3	NA	TGTGCCAGCAGCGTAGGGGGCGGGGTGGGCACAGATACGCAGTATTTT	CASSVGGGVGTDTQYF
TRBV6-5	NA	TRBJ1-6	NA	TGTGCCAGCAGATGGTCGAGCTCCTATAATTCACCCCTCCACTTT	CASRWSSSYNSPLHF
TRBV2	TRBD2	TRBJ2-7	NA	TGTGCCAGCAGGGAGCGGGAGGGGTACGAGCAGTACTTC	CASREREGYEQYF
TRBV6-5	TRBD1	TRBJ1-3	NA	TGTGCCAGCAGGAGACAGGGCGGCCCTGGAAACACCATATATTTT	CASRRQGGPGNTIYF
TRBV10-3	TRBD2	TRBJ2-2	few	TGTGCCATCAGTGACGGGACTAGGGTCCCCGGGGAGCTGTTTTTT	CAISDGTRVPGELFF
TRBV5-6	NA	TRBJ2-5	NA	TGTGCCAGCAGCTTTTGGCAGGGAATAGAGACCCAGTACTTC	CASSFWQGIETQYF
TRBV5-1	NA	TRBJ2-3	few	TGCGCCAGCAGCTTGGGGCTAGGGGCAATGACAGATACGCAGTATTTT	CASSLGLGAMTDTQYF
TRBV5-1	NA	TRBJ2-1	NA	TGCGCCAGCAGCTTAAGAGCCGGAGGGTACTACAATGAGCAGTTCTTC	CASSLRAGGYYNEQFF
TRBV4-2	TRBD1	TRBJ2-6	NA	TGTGCCAGCAGCCTGCCGACAGGGGCTGGGGCCAACGTCCTGACTTTC	CASSLPTGAGANVLTF
TRBV11-2	NA	TRBJ1-5	NA	TGTGCCAGCAGCCCGGGAGGCAATCAGCCCCAGCATTTT	CASSPGGNQPQHF
TRBV28	NA	TRBJ2-5	NA	TGTGCCAGCAGCCCCCTTTCCTCCTACCAAGAGACCCAGTACTTC	CASSPLSSYQETQYF
TRBV6-5	NA	TRBJ1-5	once	TGTGCCAGCAGTTACGGGAGGGGGGCTCAGCCCCAGCATTTT	CASSYGRGAQPQHF
TRBV4-2	TRBD1	TRBJ2-2	NA	TGTGCCAGCAGCCAAGAGTTCGAAACAGGGGTTGTAACCGGGGAGCTGTTTTTT	CASSQEFETGVVTGELFF
TRBV21-1	NA	TRBJ2-4	NA	TGTGCCAGCAGCAAAACCCAGAGAGACAGGTGGCCCGAACAGTACTTC	CASSKTQRDRWPEQYF
TRBV7-2	NA	TRBJ1-1	NA	TGTGCCAGCAGCCCTCAGGGGATGAACACTGAAGCTTTCTTT	CASSPQGMNTEAFF